Presented here are 22 T cell receptor beta chains from one specimen sequenced in a study of CD8 T cells in ankylosing spondylitis. TCRdb fed the 5' RACE reads into MiXCR, producing one record per CDR3 protein. Here the sample spans roughly 350,000 distinct CDR3 sequences, roughly 8% being singletons. General study points: Blood from ankylosing spondylitis patients appeared to carry a characteristic roughly 8-variant TCR beta motif.

Antigen specificity for these receptors is unknown. Sequencing was done on a sample of blood, either unsorted or a sorted T cell fraction (not recorded which). These receptors came from a male donor with ankylosing spondylitis.

The gene calls are TRBV7-9 and TRBJ2-3; D perhaps matches TRBD1 (5 bases). Trimming cost V 4 bases and J 8 bases, with 13 bases left between them. The CDR3 spans 13 residues. Per germline, CDR1 SEHNR and CDR2 FQNEAQ (reference sequence). The DNA of the CDR3 is TGTGCCAGCAGCTCTGACAGAGTCGCTACGCAGTATTTT. Translation gives CASSSDRVATQYF.

This clonotype was seen a few times. The genes are TRBV7-8 and TRBJ1-2, with 7 bases aligning to TRBD1. The CDR3 runs 16 residues. V shed 5 bases, J shed 5 bases, and the junction held 14 bases outside the gene matches. Germline assignment: CDR1 SGHVS and CDR2 FQNEAQ. The CDR3 DNA reads as TGTGCCAGCAGCCCCCTCCGGGTGCAGGGGGAATATGGCTACACCTTC. Encoded protein: CASSPLRVQGEYGYTF.

In this sample, this clonotype turned up a few times. The chain links TRBV2 to TRBJ2-7, with 8 positions matching TRBD1. V shed 6 bases and J 2 bases; nucleotides not matched to a gene: 3. The CDR3 length is 13 residues. CDR1 is SNHLY, CDR2 FYNNEI, per germline. Here the CDR3 DNA reads TGTGCCAGCAGCAGGGGGCTGCCCTACGAGCAGTACTTC. Translating it yields CASSRGLPYEQYF.

The chain combines TRBV24-1 with TRBJ2-1; weak D call: TRBD1 (6 bases). The CDR3 consists of 16 residues. Looked up from germline, CDR1 is KGHDR and CDR2 is SFDVKD. V dropped 6 bases and J dropped 0 bases, with 14 bases sitting between them. CDR3 in amino acids: CATSPPGGYSYNEQFF. The DNA of the CDR3 is TGTGCCACCAGTCCGCCTGGGGGCTACTCCTACAATGAGCAGTTCTTC.

The chain employs TRBV18 and TRBJ2-7, with 12 bases lining up with TRBD2. The length of the CDR3 is 16 residues. The V segment lost 3 bases and the J segment 3 bases; nucleotides outside the gene matches: 6. CDR1 KGHSH and CDR2 LQKENI come from the germline V gene. CDR3 DNA sequence: TGTGCCAGCTCACCGATGACTAGCGGGAGCCTCTACGAGCAGTACTTC. Translating gives CASSPMTSGSLYEQYF.

This clonotype occurred many times. The chain couples TRBV28 to TRBJ2-1; 7 nucleotides line up with TRBD2. The germline V gene has CDR1 MDHEN and CDR2 SYDVKM. The CDR3 is made up of 15 amino acids. Unmatched junction bases numbered 10, after V lost 6 bases and J lost 5 bases. For the CDR3, the DNA is TGTGCCAGCAGCCCTTCCCTACTAGCGAACAATGAGCAGTTCTTC. This gives the protein CASSPSLLANNEQFF. The full variable domain, in which reference TRBV28 and TRBJ2-1 provide the parts outside the CDR3, is DVKVTQSSRYLVKRTGEKVFLECVQDMDHENMFWYRQDPGLGLRLIYFSYDVKMKEKGDIPEGYSVSREKKERFSLILESASTNQTSMYLCASSPSLLANNEQFFGPGTRLTVL.

The chain links TRBV13 to TRBJ2-6, with a tentative D call TRBD2 (5 bases). From germline, CDR1 is PRHDT and CDR2 FYEKMQ (reference sequence). V was cut by 5 bases and J by 1 base, with 12 bases left in between. The CDR3 contains 16 residues. The CDR3 DNA reads as TGTGCCAGCAGCCATCTCGGGGTATCTGGGGCCAACGTCCTGACTTTC. Translation: CASSHLGVSGANVLTF.

This clonotype was seen a handful of times. The chain has TRBV3-1 and TRBJ2-4; no clear D. There are 13 residues in the CDR3. V lost 3 bases to trimming and J lost 5 bases, with 8 bases between them. The V gene's germline CDR1 is LGHDT and CDR2 YNNKEL (reference sequence). CDR3 region: CASSQLVENIQYF. The CDR3 DNA reads as TGTGCCAGCAGCCAGTTAGTGGAAAACATTCAGTACTTC.

This clonotype was found a few times. V usage is TRBV11-2 and J usage is TRBJ2-1, with TRBD2 matching over 7 bases. The CDR3 is 17 residues long. The V gene's germline CDR1 is SGHAT and CDR2 FQNNGV. The V gene end was trimmed by 3 bases and the J gene end by 7 bases; junction bases not matched to a gene: 15. The CDR3 sequence: CASSFVIYWEGRNEQFF. CDR3 sequence (DNA): TGTGCCAGCAGCTTCGTAATCTACTGGGAGGGCCGTAATGAGCAGTTCTTC.

This clonotype has ten or more counts. The J gene is TRBJ1-1, the V gene TRBV7-8; D unresolved. Trimming pared 3 bases from V and 5 bases from J, leaving 10 bases between. Germline V gives CDR1 SGHVS, CDR2 FQNEAQ. The CDR3 consists of 13 residues. As DNA, the CDR3 is TGTGCCAGCAGCTTCACAGAGAGTACTGAAGCTTTCTTT. It encodes CASSFTESTEAFF.

This clonotype was seen at least ten times. J is TRBJ2-7 and V is TRBV27; D assignment may be TRBD1 or TRBD2 (5 bases each). There are 13 residues in the CDR3. Germline CDR1 reads MNHEY; CDR2 reads SMNVEV (reference sequence). Trimming removed 0 bases at V and 5 bases at J, with 8 bases between. The CDR3 here is CASSLSGTHEQYF. Here the CDR3 DNA reads TGTGCCAGCAGTTTATCCGGGACGCACGAGCAGTACTTC.

This clonotype has only a few counts. This chain uses TRBV6-1 with TRBJ2-1; D not certain. V was pared by 6 bases and J by 0 bases, with 9 bases between. This CDR3 contains 14 residues. Germline-derived CDR1 and CDR2 are MNHNS and SASEGT. The CDR3 loop reads CASRLRSSYNEQFF. The CDR3 DNA reads as TGTGCCAGCAGGTTGAGGAGCTCCTACAATGAGCAGTTCTTC.

V and J are TRBV6-5 and TRBJ1-2; 7 bases are a match to TRBD1. From germline, CDR1 is MNHEY and CDR2 SVGAGI. Unmatched junction bases numbered 2, after V lost 4 bases and J lost 3 bases. The CDR3 has 13 amino acids. CDR3 coding DNA: TGTGCCAGCAGTTCAGGGGGGGACTATGGCTACACCTTC. Translating it yields CASSSGGDYGYTF.

This clonotype appeared many times. The rearrangement links TRBV18 to TRBJ2-1, with D unclear. Germline CDR1 KGHSH, CDR2 LQKENI. Trimming shortened V by 0 bases and J by 2 bases, and 2 bases separated the two germline ends. This CDR3 has 13 residues. The CDR3 nucleotides read TGTGCCAGCTCACCACCCACCTACAATGAGCAGTTCTTC. Amino acids: CASSPPTYNEQFF.

This clonotype was seen ten or more times. This chain connects TRBV29-1 to TRBJ2-7; 8 bases fit TRBD2. Germline V gene lookup returns CDR1 SQVTM and CDR2 ANQGSEA. The junction had 9 bases not matched to a gene; V was cut back by 6 bases and J by 2 bases. The CDR3 runs 14 residues. The CDR3: CSVFLAGGAYEQYF. CDR3 nucleotide sequence: TGCAGCGTATTCCTTGCGGGGGGCGCCTACGAGCAGTACTTC.

This clonotype has ten or more counts. The chain carries TRBV5-1 and TRBJ1-1, with D possibly matching TRBD1 (5 bases). CDR3 size: 13 residues. The V gene's germline CDR1 is SGHRS and CDR2 YFSETQ. With 0 bases removed from V and 4 bases from J, the gap between germline ends came to 7 bases. The CDR3 nucleotides read TGCGCCAGCAGCTTGGAGGGGAGCACTGAAGCTTTCTTT. Its protein is CASSLEGSTEAFF.

This clonotype came up many times. This chain joins TRBV14 and TRBJ2-7; 11 nucleotides match TRBD2. V gave up 1 base and J gave up 4 bases; unmatched junction bases: 3. The CDR3 is 15 amino acids. Germline-derived CDR1 and CDR2 are SGHDN and FVKESK. CDR3 in DNA: TGTGCCAGCAGCCAAGGACTAGCGGGACCATACGAGCAGTACTTC. Protein: CASSQGLAGPYEQYF.

The V and J genes are TRBV7-8 and TRBJ2-1; 7 positions agree with TRBD2. The germline gives CDR1 SGHVS, CDR2 FQNEAQ. The CDR3 is 19 amino acids. The J segment lost 7 bases and the V segment lost 1 base, leaving 19 bases of the junction unmatched. This CDR3 is CASSLESRVGRESRNEQFF. CDR3 DNA sequence: TGTGCCAGCAGCTTAGAGAGTCGAGTGGGGCGGGAGTCCAGGAATGAGCAGTTCTTC.

This clonotype was observed a few times. V is TRBV7-9 and J is TRBJ1-2; tentative D call: TRBD1 (5 bases). In germline, CDR1 is SEHNR, CDR2 FQNEAQ (reference sequence). V lost 2 bases, J lost 8 bases, and 18 bases lay in between. This CDR3 has 15 residues. CDR3 in DNA: TGTGCCAGCAGCTTATCCGACAAGGGGCCGGGAGGCTACACCTTC. This gives the protein CASSLSDKGPGGYTF.

The V and J genes are TRBV20-1 and TRBJ2-5; 7 bases line up with TRBD2. The V gene end was trimmed by 1 base and the J gene end by 1 base; junction bases not matched to a gene: 3. Germline CDR1 DFQATT, CDR2 SNEGSKA (reference sequence). The CDR3 is 14 amino acids. The CDR3 DNA reads as TGCAGTGCTAGAGGGAGGACTAGCCAAGAGACCCAGTACTTC. It translates to CSARGRTSQETQYF.

This chain connects TRBV7-9 to TRBJ2-7, with 7 bases lining up with TRBD1. Germline V gene data show CDR1 as SEHNR and CDR2 as FQNEAQ (reference sequence). The CDR3 consists of 13 residues. The V segment lost 7 bases and the J segment 10 bases; nucleotides outside the gene matches: 13. The CDR3 DNA follows: TGTGCCAGCACTGGACAGGTTGGGGGTGATCAGTACTTC. This sequence encodes CASTGQVGGDQYF.

This chain joins TRBV11-2 and TRBJ2-1, with D possibly called TRBD1 or TRBD2 (5 bases each). The V gene lost 0 bases and the J gene lost 6 bases, with 15 bases spanning the gap. CDR1 SGHAT and CDR2 FQNNGV come from the germline V gene. This CDR3 is built from 16 residues. The CDR3 protein is CASSLESGWGFNEQFF. CDR3 bases: TGTGCCAGCAGCTTAGAAAGCGGATGGGGGTTCAATGAGCAGTTCTTC.